This paragraph covers one T cell receptor (beta chain) sequence. Its antigen is unidentified. The CDR3 extends over 14 amino acids. Germline CDR1 PRHDT, CDR2 FYEKMQ (reference sequence). Trimming left V 5 bases short and J 2 bases short, with 9 bases between. Once cultured for approximately ten days, the cells underwent separation to obtain CD4+ T cells. Every participant took two doses of the BNT162b2 or mRNA-1273 vaccine. This specimen belongs to a study of vaccination effects on CD4 cells after COVID-19. Study overall: Sampling occurred a median 72 days post second dose, range 14 to 241.

Assay used: immunoSEQ multiplex PCR; TCRdb lists only in-frame clones, some missing. This sample yields roughly 40,000 clones, of which around two thirds are seen a single time; under 10% belongs to the top ten. The sequence was collected from a human donor who received a COVID-19 vaccine. This material consisted of CD4+ T cells from PBMCs cultured without peptide, taken after COVID-19 vaccination. V usage is TRBV13 and J usage is TRBJ2-2; no reliable D call. Written as DNA, the CDR3 is TGTGCCAGCAGCCGGACGGGCAACACCGGGGAGCTGTTTTTT. This translates into CASSRTGNTGELFF.